Listed here is a single TCR beta chain. In the study's own analysis: Reference gene primer amplification gave nucleated cell count estimates. Data came from immunoSEQ multiplex PCR; TCRdb stores just in-frame clones and leaves some out. Clone size and V and J calls were adopted from that table, with D and trimming inferred from the DNA. The sample has about 300,000 clones, 88% seen once. The data originate from a study of blood T cell repertoires in COVID-19. Overall study context: Material from acute and convalescent COVID-19 was sourced from the United States, Italy and Spain. PBMCs, B-cell-depleted T cells, or T cells were the source of the cDNA or gDNA that made up the material.

CDR3 length equals 14 residues. V lost 0 bases and J lost 4, with 8 bases in between. Per the germline V gene, CDR1 is SGHTA and CDR2 is FQGTGA. Source material: peripheral blood. The clonotype comes from a woman younger than 45 who had recovered from COVID-19. The V gene is TRBV7-3, the J gene TRBJ2-3; the D is unclear. CDR3 region: CASSLTATADTQYF. CDR3 coding DNA: TGTGCCAGCAGCTTAACAGCAACTGCAGATACGCAGTATTTT.